Listed below are T cell receptor beta chains from one sample, sequenced in a study of blood T cell repertoires in COVID-19. The table came from immunoSEQ multiplex PCR; TCRdb's copy has only in-frame clones and leaves some out. The table records a few hundred thousand clones, approximately 85% of them present only once. Specimen: peripheral blood. The receptor set was obtained from a human donor in a cohort sampled during active COVID-19. CDR3s include the opening cysteine and the closing phenylalanine or tryptophan. The D gene is left open where the match is weak. Clone size is shown for a subset of rows, as once, few, many or a class of expanded clone.

TGTGCCAGCAGCAAAAACCTTATAGCGGACTACACAGATACGCAGTATTTT	CASSKNLIADYTDTQYF	TRBJ2-3	NA	NA	TRBV21-1
TGTGCCAGCACGGGACATATGAACACTGAAGCTTTCTTT	CASTGHMNTEAFF	TRBJ1-1	NA	NA	TRBV28
TGCGCCAGCAGCAATGGGACAGCCTTACGGTCCGGGGAGCTGTTTTTT	CASSNGTALRSGELFF	TRBJ2-2	once	TRBD1	TRBV5-1
TGTGCCACCTCTCGAGGGACAGACTTGTACGAGCAGTACTTC	CATSRGTDLYEQYF	TRBJ2-7	NA	TRBD1	TRBV6-5
TGCGCCAGTACGACAGGGCTCTCCTACAATGAGCAGTTCTTC	CASTTGLSYNEQFF	TRBJ2-1	NA	TRBD1	TRBV5-1
TGTGCCAGCAGCTTGTTGAGACAGGGTTCACCCCTCCACTTT	CASSLLRQGSPLHF	TRBJ1-6	few	TRBD1	TRBV5-6
TGTGCCAGCTCACCACAAGGGGGCCAGCCCCAGCATTTT	CASSPQGGQPQHF	TRBJ1-5	NA	TRBD1	TRBV18
TGCGCCAGCAGCTCTACAGGGGCCGTCTATAATTCACCCCTCCACTTT	CASSSTGAVYNSPLHF	TRBJ1-6	NA	TRBD1	TRBV5-1
TGCGCCAGCAGCCTGGGAGGCCAGGGCCTGGGTGGCTACACCTTC	CASSLGGQGLGGYTF	TRBJ1-2	NA	NA	TRBV5-1
TGTGCCAGCAGTGAAGAGGGGACAGCGCTAAATCAGCCCCAGCATTTT	CASSEEGTALNQPQHF	TRBJ1-5	NA	TRBD1	TRBV2
TGCGCCAGCAGCTTTAGCGGGGGGTCAAACTACGAGCAGTACTTC	CASSFSGGSNYEQYF	TRBJ2-7	NA	TRBD2	TRBV5-1
TGTGCCAGCAGTGGACTAGCGGGGTTGTTTCATACAGATACGCAGTATTTT	CASSGLAGLFHTDTQYF	TRBJ2-3	NA	TRBD2	TRBV6-4